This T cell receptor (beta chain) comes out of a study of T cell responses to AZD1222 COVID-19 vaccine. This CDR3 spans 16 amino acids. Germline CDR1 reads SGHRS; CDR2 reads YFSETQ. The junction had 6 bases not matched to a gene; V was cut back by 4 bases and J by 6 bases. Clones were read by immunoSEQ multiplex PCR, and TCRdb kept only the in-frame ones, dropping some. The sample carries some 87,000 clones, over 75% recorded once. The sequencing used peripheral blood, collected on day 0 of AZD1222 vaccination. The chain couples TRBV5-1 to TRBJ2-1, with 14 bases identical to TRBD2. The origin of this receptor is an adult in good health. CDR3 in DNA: TGCGCCAGCAGCCAGACGACTAGCGGGAGGGCCAATGAGCAGTTCTTC. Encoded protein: CASSQTTSGRANEQFF.